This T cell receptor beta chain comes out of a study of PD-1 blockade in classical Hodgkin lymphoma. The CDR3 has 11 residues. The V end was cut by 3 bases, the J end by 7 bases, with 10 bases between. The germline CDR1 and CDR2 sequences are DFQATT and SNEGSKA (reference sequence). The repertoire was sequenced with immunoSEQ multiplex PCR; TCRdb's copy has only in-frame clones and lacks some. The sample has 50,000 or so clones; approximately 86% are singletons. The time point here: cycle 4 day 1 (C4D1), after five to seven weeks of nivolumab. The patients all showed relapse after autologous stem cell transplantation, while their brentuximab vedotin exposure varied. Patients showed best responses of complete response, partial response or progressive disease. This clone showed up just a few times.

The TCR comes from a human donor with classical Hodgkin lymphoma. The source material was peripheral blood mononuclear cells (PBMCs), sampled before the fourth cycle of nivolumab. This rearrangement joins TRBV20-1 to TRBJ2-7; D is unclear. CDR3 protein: CSASRVGEQYF. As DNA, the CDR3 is TGCAGTGCTAGTAGGGTTGGAGAGCAGTACTTC.